A selection of T cell receptor beta chains follows, all from one sample in a study of T cell responses to AZD1222 COVID-19 vaccine. The assay was immunoSEQ multiplex PCR, and TCRdb's table has in-frame clones only and misses some. The table lists 180,000 or so clones, more than 80% of them singletons, with about 4.2% in the top ten. The sample in question was peripheral blood, obtained on day 0 of AZD1222 vaccination. These receptors were collected from an adult in good health. The CDR3 runs from the conserved cysteine through the conserved F or W. The D gene is left open where the match is weak. Only some rows state a clone size, as once, few, many or a class for expanded clones.

TRBV6-5,TRBD1,TRBJ1-2,once,TGTGCCAGCAGTTGGACAGGTACCAACTATGGCTACACCTTC,CASSWTGTNYGYTF
TRBV5-6,.,TRBJ1-1,.,TGTGCCAGCAGCTTAATCTCTGAAGCTTTCTTT,CASSLISEAFF
TRBV10-3,.,TRBJ2-3,once,TGTGCCATCAGTGAGTCGTTAGGTAGCACAGATACGCAGTATTTT,CAISESLGSTDTQYF
TRBV28,TRBD2,TRBJ2-2,.,TGTGCCAGCAGTGGACTAGCGGGCGCGAACACCGGGGAGCTGTTTTTT,CASSGLAGANTGELFF
TRBV7-8,.,TRBJ2-7,once,TGTGCCAGCAGCCCCCTAGTCGAAAGGGCGAGGGAGCAGTACTTC,CASSPLVERAREQYF
TRBV6-5,.,TRBJ1-2,.,TGTGCCAGCCTGGGGTATGGCTACACCTTC,CASLGYGYTF
TRBV6-1,.,TRBJ1-2,.,TGTGCCAGCAGTGATACGGTGAACTATGGCTACACCTTC,CASSDTVNYGYTF
TRBV27,.,TRBJ1-5,.,TGTGCCAGCAGTTTAGGAGGGTCCGCGCAGCCCCAGCATTTT,CASSLGGSAQPQHF
TRBV7-9,.,TRBJ1-2,.,TGTGCCAGCAGCTTATTGAGGGATGGCTACACCTTC,CASSLLRDGYTF
TRBV19,TRBD1,TRBJ1-1,.,TGTGCCAGTGGCAATAACAGGGGGCGGCTGAACACTGAAGCTTTCTTT,CASGNNRGRLNTEAFF
TRBV30,.,TRBJ2-7,.,TGTGCCTGGAACCGAATTGGGACACAGGGCGAGCAGTACTTC,CAWNRIGTQGEQYF
TRBV2,TRBD1,TRBJ1-2,.,TGTGCCAGCAGTCAACTGGACAGGGACGCCGGGGGCTACACCTTC,CASSQLDRDAGGYTF
TRBV5-6,.,TRBJ2-5,.,TGTGCCAGCAGCTCACCGCTTGGGACCCAGTACTTC,CASSSPLGTQYF
TRBV27,.,TRBJ1-4,.,TGTGCCAGCAGGCTTATCGGGGCAACTGGGGATGAAAAACTGTTTTTT,CASRLIGATGDEKLFF
TRBV10-3,.,TRBJ2-3,.,TGTGCCATCAGGGGAGCCGGTTACACAGATACGCAGTATTTT,CAIRGAGYTDTQYF
TRBV5-1,TRBD1,TRBJ2-7,.,TGCGCCAGCAGCTTGGTTTGGGGGACAGACACCTACGAGCAGTACTTC,CASSLVWGTDTYEQYF
TRBV27,TRBD1,TRBJ2-3,.,TGTGCCAGCAGTTTCCTCGGGACAGGGGACGGCACAGATACGCAGTATTTT,CASSFLGTGDGTDTQYF
TRBV5-6,.,TRBJ1-2,once,TGTGCCAGCAGCTCCGGACAAGGCGATGGCTACACCTTC,CASSSGQGDGYTF
TRBV11-2,TRBD1,TRBJ1-2,.,TGTGCCAGCAGCTCTACAGGGGGCTACTATGGCTACACCTTC,CASSSTGGYYGYTF
TRBV19,TRBD1,TRBJ1-4,.,TGTGCCAGTACTCCGGGACAGGGGACCTCTAATGAAAAACTGTTTTTT,CASTPGQGTSNEKLFF
TRBV27,.,TRBJ1-5,once,TGTGCCAGCAGTTTATGGTCAGGGGGCAATCAGCCCCAGCATTTT,CASSLWSGGNQPQHF
TRBV10-2,TRBD1,TRBJ1-4,.,TGCGCCAGCAGTGAGTCGACAGGGTATCGGGAAAACCTGTTTTTT,CASSESTGYRENLFF
TRBV5-1,TRBD1,TRBJ2-7,.,TGCGCCAGCAACCGGGACAGGGGGTTGGAAGAGCAGTACTTC,CASNRDRGLEEQYF
TRBV20-1,.,TRBJ1-1,.,TGCAGTGCTAGTGAAGTACAGACTGAAGCTTTCTTT,CSASEVQTEAFF
TRBV11-2,TRBD1,TRBJ1-2,.,TGTGCCAGCAGCTTTGGGACAGGGAAGGCTGAGAGCTACACCTTC,CASSFGTGKAESYTF
TRBV10-3,TRBD1,TRBJ1-2,once,TGTGCCATCAGTGAATCAGGGGGCTATGGCTACACCTTC,CAISESGGYGYTF
TRBV11-2,TRBD2,TRBJ2-2,.,TGTGCCAGCAGCTTAGTAAGCGGGAACCGCGGGGAGCTGTTTTTT,CASSLVSGNRGELFF
TRBV11-2,.,TRBJ1-2,.,TGTGCCAGCAGAACCCCAGGGGAAGGGATGAGCGGCTACACCTTC,CASRTPGEGMSGYTF
TRBV11-1,.,TRBJ2-5,.,TGTGCCAGCAGCTTTTTAGGGGGAGAGAGGGAAGAGACCCAGTACTTC,CASSFLGGEREETQYF
TRBV12-3/TRBV12-4,.,TRBJ1-1,.,TGTGCCAGCAGACGGACAGCGAACACTGAGGCTTTCTTT,CASRRTANTEAFF
TRBV7-9,.,TRBJ2-4,.,TGTGCCAGCAGCTCCGCCTGGGACGTTCTGGCCAAAAACATTCAGTACTTC,CASSSAWDVLAKNIQYF
TRBV10-3,.,TRBJ1-1,.,TGTGCCATCAGTGAGTCGAAGGGGGGAGGGAACACTGAAGCTTTCTTT,CAISESKGGGNTEAFF
TRBV6-5,.,TRBJ2-7,.,TGTGCCAGCAACCCCCGTACTTATGGCGAGCAGTACTTC,CASNPRTYGEQYF
TRBV2,.,TRBJ2-3,.,TGTGCCAGCAGTTGGGACACTAGCACAGATACGCAGTATTTT,CASSWDTSTDTQYF
TRBV3-1/TRBV3-2,.,TRBJ1-1,.,TGTGCCAGCAGCCCGATACAGGGTATGGACACTGAAGCTTTCTTT,CASSPIQGMDTEAFF
TRBV5-1,TRBD2,TRBJ2-7,.,TGCGCCAGCAGCCCAAAAGGAAAAAGCGGGACTCCCCTAAGCTCCTACGAGCAGTACTTC,CASSPKGKSGTPLSSYEQYF
TRBV19,.,TRBJ2-1,.,TGTGCCAGTACCTTACTGGGGGCGTACAACAATGAGCAGTTCTTC,CASTLLGAYNNEQFF
TRBV11-2,TRBD1,TRBJ1-2,.,TGTGCCAGCGGCGTTTCGGGACAGGGCTATGGCTACACCTTC,CASGVSGQGYGYTF
TRBV23-1,.,TRBJ2-3,.,TGCGCTGGGGGCCGACGCGCAGGGGAAGTTAGCACAGATACGCAGTATTTT,CAGGRRAGEVSTDTQYF
TRBV12-3/TRBV12-4,.,TRBJ1-4,.,TGTGCCAGCAGCGGACAGATTGAAAAACTGTTTTTT,CASSGQIEKLFF
TRBV6-6,TRBD1,TRBJ1-2,once,TGTGCCAGCAGTTTCGAGACAGGGGGCTATGGTGGCTACACCTTC,CASSFETGGYGGYTF
TRBV6-8,TRBD1,TRBJ1-5,.,TGTGCCAGCACTACCCGGACAGGGGAGAATCAGCCCCAGCATTTT,CASTTRTGENQPQHF
TRBV6-5,.,TRBJ1-1,.,TGTGCCAGCTTCTTACAGACTGTTGTGAACACTGAAGCTTTCTTT,CASFLQTVVNTEAFF
TRBV10-3,.,TRBJ1-3,.,TGTGCCATCAGGTCACCCCCAGGAAACACCATATATTTT,CAIRSPPGNTIYF
TRBV29-1,.,TRBJ2-3,.,TGCAGCTCCAACACAGATGTCTGGACAGATACGCAGTATTTT,CSSNTDVWTDTQYF
TRBV2,.,TRBJ1-5,.,TGTGCCAGCAGTGGACTCCCCTATCAGCCCCAGCATTTT,CASSGLPYQPQHF
TRBV5-1,TRBD2,TRBJ2-7,.,TGCGCCAGCAGCCAACAGACGACTAGCGGGACCAACGAGCAGTACTTC,CASSQQTTSGTNEQYF
TRBV4-1,TRBD2,TRBJ2-7,once,TGCGCCAGCAGCCGAGAGGGACTAGCGGGGGCACGGTACGAGCAGTACTTC,CASSREGLAGARYEQYF
TRBV27,.,TRBJ2-2,.,TGTGCCAGCAGGCAAGGACTCCGGAACACCGGGGAGCTGTTTTTT,CASRQGLRNTGELFF
TRBV19,.,TRBJ1-2,.,TGTGCCAGTAGTATAAGTCACCGCACAAGCGGGGGCTACACCTTC,CASSISHRTSGGYTF
TRBV5-4,TRBD2,TRBJ2-7,.,TGTGCCAGCAGTCTCAAGCTAGCGGGGGTCGAGCAGTACTTC,CASSLKLAGVEQYF
TRBV6-5,.,TRBJ1-2,.,TGTGCCAGCAGTTACTCGGGTGTGGGGGATGGCTACGGCTACACCTTC,CASSYSGVGDGYGYTF
TRBV29-1,TRBD2,TRBJ2-3,.,TGCAGCGTTGGGTGGCTAGCGGGAGAGCCAAGAGGTACAGATACGCAGTATTTT,CSVGWLAGEPRGTDTQYF
TRBV19,TRBD1,TRBJ1-1,few,TGTGCCAGTAGTCAGGGACAGGGAAAGACTGAAGCTTTCTTT,CASSQGQGKTEAFF
TRBV4-1,.,TRBJ2-2,.,TGCGCCAGCAGCCAAGGCCGTTCTATCGGGGAGCTGTTTTTT,CASSQGRSIGELFF